The subject of this entry is one TCR beta chain. The entry originates in a study of CD8 T cells in Susac syndrome. Random hexamers primed reverse transcription of roughly 0.45 to 1 ug RNA. In TCRdb, the immunoSEQ multiplex PCR reads were re-called with MiXCR into one record per CDR3 protein. The table has about 200,000 distinct CDR3 sequences, 85% to 95% seen once. The CDR3 totals 15 residues. Germline V gene lookup returns CDR1 MDHEN and CDR2 SYDVKM. V dropped 6 bases and J dropped 3; count of bases not matched to a gene: 11. J is TRBJ2-7 and V is TRBV28, with TRBD1 identical over 7 bases. The TCR was taken from a human donor in good health. Sequenced sample: CD4+ T cells from PBMCs. In DNA, the CDR3 is TGTGCCAGCAGGATCAACAACAGGGGCGGCTACGAGCAGTACGTC. As protein: CASRINNRGGYEQYV.